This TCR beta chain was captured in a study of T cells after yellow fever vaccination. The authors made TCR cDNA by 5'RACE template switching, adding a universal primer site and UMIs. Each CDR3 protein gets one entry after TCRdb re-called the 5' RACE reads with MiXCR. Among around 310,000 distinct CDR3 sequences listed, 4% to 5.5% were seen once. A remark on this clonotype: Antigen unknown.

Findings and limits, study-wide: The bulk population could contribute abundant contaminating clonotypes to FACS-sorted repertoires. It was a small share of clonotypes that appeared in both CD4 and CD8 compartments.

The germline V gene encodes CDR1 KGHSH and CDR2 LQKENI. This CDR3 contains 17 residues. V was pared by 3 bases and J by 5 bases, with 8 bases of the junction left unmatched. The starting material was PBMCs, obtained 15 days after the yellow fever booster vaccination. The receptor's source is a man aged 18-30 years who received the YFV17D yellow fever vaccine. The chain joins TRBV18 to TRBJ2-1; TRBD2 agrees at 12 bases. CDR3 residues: CASSPPGLAGIHNEQFF. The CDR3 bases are TGTGCCAGCTCACCCCCAGGACTAGCGGGGATACACAATGAGCAGTTCTTC.